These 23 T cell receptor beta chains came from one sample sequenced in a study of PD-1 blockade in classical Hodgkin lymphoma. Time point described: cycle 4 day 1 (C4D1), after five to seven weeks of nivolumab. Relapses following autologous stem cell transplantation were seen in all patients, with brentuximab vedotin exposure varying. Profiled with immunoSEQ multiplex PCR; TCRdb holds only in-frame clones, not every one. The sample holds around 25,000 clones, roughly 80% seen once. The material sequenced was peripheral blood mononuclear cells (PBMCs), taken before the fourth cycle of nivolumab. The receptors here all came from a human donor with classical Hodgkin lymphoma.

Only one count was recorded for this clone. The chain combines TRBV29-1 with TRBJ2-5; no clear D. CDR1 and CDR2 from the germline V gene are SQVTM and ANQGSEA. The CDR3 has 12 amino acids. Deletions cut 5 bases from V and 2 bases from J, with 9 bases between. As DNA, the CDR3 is TGCAGCGTTTTTGCTTATCAAGAGACCCAGTACTTC. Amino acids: CSVFAYQETQYF.

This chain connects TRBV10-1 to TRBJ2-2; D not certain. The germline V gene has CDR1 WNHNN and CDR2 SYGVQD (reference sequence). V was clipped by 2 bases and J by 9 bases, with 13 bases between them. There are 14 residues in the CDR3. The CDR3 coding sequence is TGCGCCAGCAGTGAGGTCTCGGGTATCCGGGAGCTGTTTTTT. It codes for CASSEVSGIRELFF.

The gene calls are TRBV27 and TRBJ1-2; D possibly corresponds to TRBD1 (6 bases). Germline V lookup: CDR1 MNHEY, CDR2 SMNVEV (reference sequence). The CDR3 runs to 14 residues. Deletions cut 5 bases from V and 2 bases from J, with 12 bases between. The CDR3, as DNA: TGTGCCAGCAGTGACGTAGGGGGGAACTATGGCTACACCTTC. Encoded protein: CASSDVGGNYGYTF.

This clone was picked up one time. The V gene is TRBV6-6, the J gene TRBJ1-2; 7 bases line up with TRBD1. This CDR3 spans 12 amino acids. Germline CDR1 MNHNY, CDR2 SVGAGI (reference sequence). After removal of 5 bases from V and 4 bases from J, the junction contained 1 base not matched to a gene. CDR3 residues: CASSGQAYGYTF. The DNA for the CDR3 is TGTGCCAGCAGTGGACAGGCCTATGGCTACACCTTC.

CDR3 in amino acids: CASSWGRDFNNSPLHF. The CDR3 DNA is TGCGCCAGCAGCTGGGGACGGGACTTTAATAATTCACCCCTCCACTTT. The rearrangement uses TRBV5-1 and TRBJ1-6, with D possibly TRBD1 on 5 matching bases. The CDR3 covers 16 residues. Trimming took 3 bases from V and 5 from J, leaving 15 bases between them. The germline CDR1 and CDR2 sequences are SGHRS and YFSETQ.

The CDR3 DNA follows: TGTGCCAGTCTGCCACGGGCAGGAGGCTATGGCTACACCTTC. As protein: CASLPRAGGYGYTF. The genes are TRBV7-2 and TRBJ1-2; D unresolved. The CDR3 is made up of 14 amino acids. Between the trimmed V and J ends, which lost 9 bases and 4 bases, there was a span of 18 bases. The germline gives CDR1 SGHTA, CDR2 FQGNSA. The variable domain in full, completed from reference TRBV7-2 and TRBJ1-2, reads GAGVSQSPSNKVTEKGKDVELRCDPISGHTALYWYRQSLGQGLEFLIYFQGNSAPDKSGLPSDRFSAERTGGSVSTLTIQRTQQEDSAVYLCASLPRAGGYGYTFGSGTRLTVV.

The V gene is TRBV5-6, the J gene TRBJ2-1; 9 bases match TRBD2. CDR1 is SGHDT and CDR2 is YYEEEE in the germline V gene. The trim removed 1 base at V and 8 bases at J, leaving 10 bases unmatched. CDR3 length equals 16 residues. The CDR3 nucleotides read TGTGCCAGCAGCTTGACTAGCGGGCTGAACATCGATGAGCAGTTCTTC. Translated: CASSLTSGLNIDEQFF.

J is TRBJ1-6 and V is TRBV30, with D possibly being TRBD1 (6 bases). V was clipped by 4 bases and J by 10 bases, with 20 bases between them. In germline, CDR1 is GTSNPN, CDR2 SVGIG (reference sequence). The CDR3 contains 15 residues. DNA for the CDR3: TGTGCCTGGAAACCGAGGGGGGCGCTGGGCTCACCCCTCCACTTT. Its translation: CAWKPRGALGSPLHF. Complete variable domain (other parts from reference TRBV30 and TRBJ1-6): SQTIHQWPATLVQPVGSPLSLECTVEGTSNPNLYWYRQAAGRGLQLLFYSVGIGQISSEVPQNLSASRPQDRQFILSSKKLLLSDSGFYLCAWKPRGALGSPLHFGNGTRLTVT.

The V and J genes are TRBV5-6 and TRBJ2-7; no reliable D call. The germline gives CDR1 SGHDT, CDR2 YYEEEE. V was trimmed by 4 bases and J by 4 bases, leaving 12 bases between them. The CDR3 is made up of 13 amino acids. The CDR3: CASSPRPPYEQYF. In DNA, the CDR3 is TGTGCCAGCAGCCCACGGCCCCCTTACGAGCAGTACTTC.

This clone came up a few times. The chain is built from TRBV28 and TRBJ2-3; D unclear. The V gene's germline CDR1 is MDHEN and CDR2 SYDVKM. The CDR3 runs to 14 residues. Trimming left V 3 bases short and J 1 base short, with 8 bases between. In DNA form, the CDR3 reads TGTGCCAGCAGTTTTCTTTCCGGCACAGATACGCAGTATTTT. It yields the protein CASSFLSGTDTQYF.

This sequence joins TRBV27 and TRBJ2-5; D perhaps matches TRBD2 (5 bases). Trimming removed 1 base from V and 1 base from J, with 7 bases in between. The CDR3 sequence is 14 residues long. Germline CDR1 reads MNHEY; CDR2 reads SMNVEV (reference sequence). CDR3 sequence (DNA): TGTGCCAGCAGTTTATTGGGGAGCCAAGAGACCCAGTACTTC. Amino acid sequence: CASSLLGSQETQYF.

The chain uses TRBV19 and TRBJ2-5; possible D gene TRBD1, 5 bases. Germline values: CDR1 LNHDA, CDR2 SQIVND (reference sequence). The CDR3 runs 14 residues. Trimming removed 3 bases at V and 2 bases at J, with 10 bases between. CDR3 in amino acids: CASSIDSKQETQYF. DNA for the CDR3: TGTGCCAGTAGTATCGACAGCAAACAAGAGACCCAGTACTTC.

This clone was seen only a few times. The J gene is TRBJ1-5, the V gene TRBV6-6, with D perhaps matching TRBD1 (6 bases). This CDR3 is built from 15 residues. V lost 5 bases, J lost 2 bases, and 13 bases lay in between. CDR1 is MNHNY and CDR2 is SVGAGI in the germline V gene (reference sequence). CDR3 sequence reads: CASSPRSGGNQPQHF. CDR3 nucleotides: TGTGCCAGCAGTCCCCGGTCAGGGGGCAATCAGCCCCAGCATTTT.

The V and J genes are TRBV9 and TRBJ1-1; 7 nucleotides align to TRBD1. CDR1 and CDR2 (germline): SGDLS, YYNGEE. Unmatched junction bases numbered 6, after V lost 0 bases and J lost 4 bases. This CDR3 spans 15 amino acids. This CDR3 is CASSVGPGGTTEAFF. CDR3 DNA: TGTGCCAGCAGCGTAGGACCAGGGGGGACCACTGAAGCTTTCTTT. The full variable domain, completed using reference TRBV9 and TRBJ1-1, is DSGVTQTPKHLITATGQRVTLRCSPRSGDLSVYWYQQSLDQGLQFLIQYYNGEERAKGNILERFSAQQFPDLHSELNLSSLELGDSALYFCASSVGPGGTTEAFFGQGTRLTVV.

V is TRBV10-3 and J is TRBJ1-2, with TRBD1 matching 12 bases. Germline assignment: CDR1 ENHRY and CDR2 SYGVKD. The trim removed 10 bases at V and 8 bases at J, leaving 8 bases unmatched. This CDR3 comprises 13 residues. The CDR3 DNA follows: TGTGCCAGCAGGGAAGGGACAGGGGGCGGCTACACCTTC. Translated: CASREGTGGGYTF.

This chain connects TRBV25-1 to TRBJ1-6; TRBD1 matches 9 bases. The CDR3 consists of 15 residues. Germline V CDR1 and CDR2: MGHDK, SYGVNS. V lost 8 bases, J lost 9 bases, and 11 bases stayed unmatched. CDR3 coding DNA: TGTGCCAGCTTGCCATCGACAGGGGGTATTTCACCCCTCCACTTT. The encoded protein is CASLPSTGGISPLHF.

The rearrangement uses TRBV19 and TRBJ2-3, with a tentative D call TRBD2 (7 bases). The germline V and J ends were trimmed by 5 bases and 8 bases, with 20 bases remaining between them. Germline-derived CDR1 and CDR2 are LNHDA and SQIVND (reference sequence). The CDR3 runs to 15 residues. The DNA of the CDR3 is TGTGCCAGTAGTGACTTTGGGGGGGCCCGAGCTACGCAGTATTTT. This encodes CASSDFGGARATQYF.

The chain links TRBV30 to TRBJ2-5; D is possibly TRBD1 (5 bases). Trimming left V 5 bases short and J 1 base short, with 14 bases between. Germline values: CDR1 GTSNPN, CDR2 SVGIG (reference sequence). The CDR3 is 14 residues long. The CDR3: CAWSPDSTQETQYF. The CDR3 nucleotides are TGTGCCTGGTCCCCTGACAGTACCCAAGAGACCCAGTACTTC.

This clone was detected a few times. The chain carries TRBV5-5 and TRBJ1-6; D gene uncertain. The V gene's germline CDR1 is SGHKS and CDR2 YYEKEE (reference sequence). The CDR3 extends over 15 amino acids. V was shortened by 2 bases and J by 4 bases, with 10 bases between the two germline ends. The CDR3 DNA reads TGTGCCAGCAGCTTTGGAGAGAGATATAATTCACCCCTCCACTTT. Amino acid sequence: CASSFGERYNSPLHF.

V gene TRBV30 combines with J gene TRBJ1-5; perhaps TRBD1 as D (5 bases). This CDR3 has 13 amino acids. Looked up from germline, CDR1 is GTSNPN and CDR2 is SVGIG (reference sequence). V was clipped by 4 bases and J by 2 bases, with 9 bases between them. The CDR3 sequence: CAWTGRGNQPQHF. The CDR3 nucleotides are TGTGCCTGGACAGGCAGGGGCAATCAGCCCCAGCATTTT.

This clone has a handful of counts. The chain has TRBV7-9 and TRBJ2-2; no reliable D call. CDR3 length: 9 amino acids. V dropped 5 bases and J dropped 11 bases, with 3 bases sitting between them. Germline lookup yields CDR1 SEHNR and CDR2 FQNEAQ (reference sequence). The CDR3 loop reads CASSHELFF. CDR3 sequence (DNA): TGTGCCAGCAGCCATGAGCTGTTTTTT.

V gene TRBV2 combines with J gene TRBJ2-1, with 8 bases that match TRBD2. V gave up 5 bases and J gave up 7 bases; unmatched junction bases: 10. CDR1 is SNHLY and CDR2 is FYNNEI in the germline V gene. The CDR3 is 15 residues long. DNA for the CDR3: TGTGCCAGCAGTCAAGAAGGCGGGAGGAGGAATGAGCAGTTCTTC. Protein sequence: CASSQEGGRRNEQFF.

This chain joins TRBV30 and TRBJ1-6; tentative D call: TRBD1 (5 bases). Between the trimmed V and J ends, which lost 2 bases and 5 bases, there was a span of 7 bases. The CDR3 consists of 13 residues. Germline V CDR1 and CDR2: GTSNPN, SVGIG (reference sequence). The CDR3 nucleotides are TGTGCCTGGAGTTGGGGGAATAATTCACCCCTCCACTTT. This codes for CAWSWGNNSPLHF. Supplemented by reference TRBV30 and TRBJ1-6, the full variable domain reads SQTIHQWPATLVQPVGSPLSLECTVEGTSNPNLYWYRQAAGRGLQLLFYSVGIGQISSEVPQNLSASRPQDRQFILSSKKLLLSDSGFYLCAWSWGNNSPLHFGNGTRLTVT.